This T cell receptor beta chain was recorded in a study of radiation and T cells in renal cell carcinoma. Study-wide results and limits: Top tumor clonotypes rose in blood 2 weeks post-radiation, then contracted. No pretreatment tumor biopsies were available for baseline clonotypes.

Produced via immunoSEQ multiplex PCR; TCRdb's table is partial and in-frame only. The table has 100,000 to 150,000 clones, around 81% seen once. A note on this clone: Its target is unknown.

Time point indicated: blood 2 weeks post-SBRT. The sample's treatment: 15 Gy SBRT to primary tumor, nephrectomy 4 weeks later. Radiation-treated patients gave blood at baseline, week 2 and week 4. Germline V gene data show CDR1 as MNHEY and CDR2 as SVGAGI. The trim removed 7 bases at V and 0 bases at J, leaving 7 bases unmatched. The CDR3 spans 15 residues. The starting material was blood, obtained from a patient whose treatment included radiotherapy and nephrectomy. V usage is TRBV6-5 and J usage is TRBJ2-7; 9 bases map to TRBD2. The clonotype comes from a man in his fifties or sixties with renal cell carcinoma. CDR3 loop: CASKEASGASYEQYF. CDR3 DNA: TGTGCCAGCAAGGAGGCTAGCGGGGCCTCCTACGAGCAGTACTTC.